The 18 T cell receptor beta chains reported below all come from one sample, sequenced in a study of response to subunit inactivated influenza vaccine. TCRdb reprocessed the RT-PCR reads via MiXCR and lists one record per CDR3 protein. Of more than 700,000 distinct CDR3 sequences listed, approximately 21% are singletons. This sample comprised PBMCs from blood, obtained around 5 days after vaccination. These receptors all stem from a man over 45 who received an inactivated influenza vaccine.

This chain joins TRBV5-1 and TRBJ2-1; D is possibly TRBD2 (5 bases). The CDR3 has 14 amino acids. CDR1 and CDR2 (germline): SGHRS, YFSETQ. V lost 0 bases and J lost 5, with 9 bases in between. CDR3 amino acids: CASSLVASNNEQFF. Here the CDR3 DNA reads TGCGCCAGCAGCTTGGTGGCTAGCAACAATGAGCAGTTCTTC.

This clonotype was picked up a small number of times. The chain carries TRBV7-2 and TRBJ2-7; perhaps TRBD2 as D (5 bases). The CDR3 sequence is 14 residues long. CDR1 is SGHTA and CDR2 is FQGNSA in the germline V gene. Trimming left V 3 bases short and J 6 bases short, with 15 bases between. CDR3: CASSFMLDFSEQYF. CDR3 nucleotides: TGTGCCAGCAGCTTTATGCTGGACTTTTCCGAGCAGTACTTC.

This clonotype was found many times. The CDR3 here is CASSPGLAGASGELFF. The CDR3, as DNA: TGCGCCAGCAGTCCTGGACTAGCGGGGGCCAGTGGGGAGCTGTTTTTT. The rearrangement joins TRBV10-1 to TRBJ2-2; 13 bases fit TRBD2. Germline CDR1 and CDR2: WNHNN and SYGVQD (reference sequence). The CDR3 sequence is 16 residues long. V lost 5 bases and J lost 8; bases outside the gene matches: 8.

This clonotype was observed a handful of times. This chain links TRBV5-5 with TRBJ1-4; possible D gene TRBD1, 5 bases. Trimming left V 5 bases short and J 5 bases short, with 16 bases between. The CDR3 covers 15 residues. CDR1 SGHKS and CDR2 YYEKEE come from the germline V gene (reference sequence). The chain's CDR3 is CASSITSGLNEKLFF. In DNA form, the CDR3 reads TGTGCCAGCAGTATAACTTCAGGGCTGAATGAAAAACTGTTTTTT.

This clonotype turned up a few times. The chain carries TRBV5-1 and TRBJ1-3; D unresolved. V lost 5 bases and J lost 4, with 13 bases in between. Germline V gene data show CDR1 as SGHRS and CDR2 as YFSETQ. The CDR3 has 14 residues. CDR3 region: CASSSGQEGNTIYF. Written as DNA, the CDR3 is TGCGCCAGCAGTTCTGGGCAGGAAGGAAACACCATATATTTT. Together with reference TRBV5-1 and TRBJ1-3, the CDR3 gives the full variable domain: KAGVTQTPRYLIKTRGQQVTLSCSPISGHRSVSWYQQTPGQGLQFLFEYFSETQRNKGNFPGRFSGRQFSNSRSEMNVSTLELGDSALYLCASSSGQEGNTIYFGEGSWLTVV.

The chain combines TRBV7-2 with TRBJ2-7, with TRBD2 matching 8 bases. After removal of 5 bases from V and 7 bases from J, the junction contained 4 bases not matched to a gene. The CDR3 has 12 residues. Looked up from germline, CDR1 is SGHTA and CDR2 is FQGNSA. In DNA, the CDR3 is TGTGCCAGCAGCGGCGGGAGGTGGGAGCAGTACTTC. This codes for CASSGGRWEQYF.

There are many counts of this clonotype. The chain has TRBV28 and TRBJ2-3, with D perhaps matching TRBD1 (6 bases). The CDR3 has 16 amino acids. Trimming cost V 4 bases and J 0 bases, with 14 bases left between them. Germline CDR1 MDHEN, CDR2 SYDVKM. The CDR3 sequence is CASSWLDSISTDTQYF. The CDR3 region has the DNA TGTGCCAGCAGTTGGCTGGACAGCATTAGCACAGATACGCAGTATTTT.

This clonotype was observed a handful of times. V gene TRBV7-7 combines with J gene TRBJ1-5, with D maybe TRBD1 (5 bases). CDR3 length: 17 residues. V lost 4 bases and J 0 bases, leaving 16 bases between the germline ends. Germline-derived CDR1 and CDR2 are SSHAT and FNYEAQ (reference sequence). The CDR3: CASSSSWDGHSNQPQHF. The CDR3 DNA is TGTGCCAGCAGCTCCTCATGGGACGGACATAGCAATCAGCCCCAGCATTTT.

The chain recombines TRBV10-3 with TRBJ1-4; D not certain. This CDR3 has 11 residues. Germline CDR1 and CDR2: ENHRY and SYGVKD. The V and J ends lost 6 bases and 7 bases respectively, with 6 bases between them. DNA for the CDR3: TGTGCCATCAGCGATGGTGAAAAACTGTTTTTT. Its protein product is CAISDGEKLFF.

The rearrangement joins TRBV29-1 to TRBJ2-5; 7 nucleotides agree with TRBD2. The CDR3 runs to 12 residues. The V gene end was trimmed by 7 bases and the J gene end by 3 bases; junction bases not matched to a gene: 5. CDR1 and CDR2 from the germline V gene are SQVTM and ANQGSEA. As DNA, the CDR3 is TGCAGCGGGGAGGGCCCCGAAGAGACCCAGTACTTC. It translates to CSGEGPEETQYF.

This clonotype was seen a few times. The chain recombines TRBV4-3 with TRBJ1-2, with D tentatively TRBD1 (5 bases). Germline V gives CDR1 LGHNA, CDR2 YSLEER. The CDR3 covers 14 residues. V was clipped by 0 bases and J by 4 bases, with 9 bases between them. The CDR3 sequence: CASSQERGSYGYTF. The CDR3 coding sequence is TGCGCCAGCAGCCAAGAGAGGGGCTCCTATGGCTACACCTTC.

There are a few counts of this clonotype. V and J are TRBV5-1 and TRBJ2-3, with D maybe TRBD1 (6 bases). CDR3 size: 15 residues. V was shortened by 4 bases and J by 4 bases, with 16 bases between the two germline ends. The V gene's germline CDR1 is SGHRS and CDR2 YFSETQ. The CDR3 region has the DNA TGCGCCAGCAGCCCGGAAAGGACAGTTCCAGATACGCAGTATTTT. This gives the protein CASSPERTVPDTQYF.

The V and J genes are TRBV4-3 and TRBJ1-3; no definite D call. The length of the CDR3 is 18 residues. The germline CDR1 and CDR2 sequences are LGHNA and YSLEER. Trimming stripped 0 bases from V and 1 base from J, with 16 bases between. The CDR3 DNA is TGCGCCAGCAGCCAAGATTTTTCCGGGTTGACATCTGGAAACACCATATATTTT. Translating gives CASSQDFSGLTSGNTIYF.

The chain couples TRBV5-6 to TRBJ2-7, with a weak D call TRBD1 (5 bases). V was pared by 2 bases and J by 2 bases, with 11 bases between. CDR3 size: 14 residues. Germline lookup yields CDR1 SGHDT and CDR2 YYEEEE. CDR3 loop: CASSFIQGPYEQYF. In DNA form, the CDR3 reads TGTGCCAGCAGCTTTATCCAGGGCCCCTACGAGCAGTACTTC.

The sample holds many counts of this clonotype. The V gene is TRBV6-1, the J gene TRBJ2-7, with 7 bases aligning to TRBD1. Per germline, CDR1 MNHNS and CDR2 SASEGT. CDR3 length: 14 residues. V shed 7 bases, J shed 3 bases, and the junction held 9 bases outside the gene matches. CDR3 residues: CASKGQSWGYEQYF. The DNA of the CDR3 is TGTGCCAGCAAGGGACAGTCGTGGGGCTACGAGCAGTACTTC.

V is TRBV6-5 and J is TRBJ2-1; D not resolved. The CDR3 runs to 12 residues. Trimming left V 7 bases short and J 9 bases short, with 13 bases between. Germline V lookup: CDR1 MNHEY, CDR2 SVGAGI. CDR3 sequence reads: CASKSAVREQFF. The DNA of the CDR3 is TGTGCCAGCAAGTCCGCGGTCCGTGAGCAGTTCTTC.

The rearrangement uses TRBV2 and TRBJ2-7; the match to TRBD2 covers 16 bases. V was clipped by 6 bases and J by 3 bases; unmatched bases: 14. The CDR3 has 19 residues. Per the germline V gene, CDR1 is SNHLY and CDR2 is FYNNEI. In nucleotides, the CDR3 is TGTGCCAGCAGAAGAACAGGGACTAGCGGGAGGGGATTTGACTACGAGCAGTACTTC. The encoded protein is CASRRTGTSGRGFDYEQYF.

This clonotype turned up a few times. This rearrangement joins TRBV12-3 or TRBV12-4 to TRBJ1-3; D may be TRBD1 (5 bases). The CDR3 spans 15 residues. The V end lost 6 bases, the J end lost 7 bases, and 19 bases lay between the germline ends. CDR3 in amino acids: CASSLEGTRGNTIYF. For the CDR3, the DNA is TGTGCCAGCAGCCTAGAGGGGACTCGTGGGAACACCATATATTTT.